The 25 T cell receptor beta chains presented below share a single source sample, sequenced in a study of blood T cells in healthy people across ages. With a J-beta primer mix and a sample-barcoded 5' primer, a second PCR ran about 7 to 12 cycles. One entry per CDR3 protein, called by TCRdb with MiXCR from the 5' RACE reads. The sample records roughly 410,000 distinct CDR3 sequences, 45% to 65% being singletons. The sample taken for sequencing was blood. These TCRs come from a man between 60 and 75 years old in good health.

The chain is built from TRBV4-3 and TRBJ1-5, with TRBD1 as a possible D gene (5 bases). The CDR3 is made up of 15 amino acids. Trimming shortened V by 0 bases and J by 6 bases, and 12 bases separated the two germline ends. Germline-derived CDR1 and CDR2 are LGHNA and YSLEER. CDR3: CASSQDKGWGQPQHF. As DNA, the CDR3 is TGCGCCAGCAGCCAAGACAAGGGGTGGGGTCAGCCCCAGCATTTT.

This clonotype was found once. A read error is possible here, since a much larger clone lies one base away. The chain joins TRBV20-1 to TRBJ2-5; tentative D call: TRBD1 (6 bases). Trimming removed 3 bases at V and 11 bases at J, with 19 bases between. Germline V gene sequence: CDR1 DFQATT, CDR2 SNEGSKA (reference sequence). CDR3 length: 13 residues. For the CDR3, the DNA is TGCAGTGCTAGCACCTCCGGGCCCCAGGGGCAGTACTTC. Translation gives CSASTSGPQGQYF.

This clonotype was counted only a few times. J is TRBJ2-7 and V is TRBV11-2, with D perhaps assigned TRBD1 or TRBD2 (5 bases each). V shed 5 bases and J shed 2 bases, with 13 bases lying between them. CDR3 length: 14 residues. Germline-derived CDR1 and CDR2 are SGHAT and FQNNGV. The CDR3 spells CASSLGDLAYEQYF. The DNA for the CDR3 is TGTGCCAGCAGCCTCGGGGACCTCGCCTACGAGCAGTACTTC.

In this sample, this clonotype turned up a few times. The gene calls are TRBV14 and TRBJ1-1, with D perhaps TRBD1 (5 bases). The CDR3 totals 13 residues. Trimming removed 7 bases at V and 4 bases at J, with 13 bases between. Germline V CDR1 and CDR2: SGHDN, FVKESK. The CDR3 loop is CASKLGGGTEAFF. CDR3 in DNA: TGTGCCAGCAAATTGGGGGGGGGCACTGAAGCTTTCTTT.

The rearrangement links TRBV6-5 to TRBJ2-7, with D perhaps matching TRBD1 (6 bases). The length of the CDR3 is 16 residues. V was shortened by 2 bases and J by 3 bases, with 17 bases between the two germline ends. CDR1 and CDR2 (germline): MNHEY, SVGAGI. Here the CDR3 reads CASSYPGTKNLYEQYF. The CDR3 nucleotides are TGTGCCAGCAGTTACCCCGGGACAAAAAATCTCTACGAGCAGTACTTC.

This clonotype was counted only a few times. The chain recombines TRBV4-1 with TRBJ1-2; D is unresolved. The CDR3 covers 12 residues. V was trimmed by 0 bases and J by 4 bases, leaving 3 bases between them. Germline V gene sequence: CDR1 MGHRA, CDR2 YSYEKL. In DNA form, the CDR3 reads TGCGCCAGCAGCCAAGATCGCTATGGCTACACCTTC. Amino acids: CASSQDRYGYTF.

The chain's CDR3 is CASSAIPRDPAAKNIQYF. Here the CDR3 DNA reads TGTGCCAGCAGCGCGATCCCCCGGGACCCAGCAGCCAAAAACATTCAGTACTTC. V and J are TRBV9 and TRBJ2-4, with D tentatively TRBD1 or TRBD2 (5 bases each). The germline CDR1 and CDR2 sequences are SGDLS and YYNGEE. The V gene lost 3 bases and the J gene lost 0 bases, with 19 bases spanning the gap. The CDR3 contains 18 residues.

This clonotype came up a few times. The chain joins TRBV6-2 or TRBV6-3 to TRBJ2-1; possibly TRBD2 for D (5 bases). The V end lost 5 bases, the J end lost 4 bases, and 15 bases lay between the germline ends. Germline V gene data show CDR1 as MNHEY and CDR2 as SVGEGT. This CDR3 has 15 residues. In DNA form, the CDR3 reads TGTGCCAGCAGTAGCGGCGGGCGTTATTACAATGAGCAGTTCTTC. Its protein product is CASSSGGRYYNEQFF.

The chain carries TRBV7-9 and TRBJ2-2; D unresolved. Germline-derived CDR1 and CDR2 are SEHNR and FQNEAQ (reference sequence). The V end was cut by 4 bases, the J end by 3 bases, with 12 bases between. The CDR3 is made up of 15 amino acids. CDR3 residues: CASSSLNPYTGELFF. The CDR3 coding sequence is TGTGCCAGCAGCTCCTTGAACCCGTACACCGGGGAGCTGTTTTTT.

J is TRBJ1-6 and V is TRBV7-2; TRBD1 agrees at 8 bases. Germline V gene lookup returns CDR1 SGHTA and CDR2 FQGNSA. This CDR3 is 15 amino acids long. The V gene end was trimmed by 3 bases and the J gene end by 6 bases; junction bases not matched to a gene: 4. The CDR3 sequence is CASSFQGALNSPLHF. CDR3 DNA: TGTGCCAGCAGCTTCCAGGGGGCGCTTAATTCACCCCTCCACTTT.

The sample holds a few counts of this clonotype. The V call is TRBV29-1, the J call TRBJ2-5, with a weak D call TRBD1 (5 bases). Germline V gene sequence: CDR1 SQVTM, CDR2 ANQGSEA. This CDR3 has 14 residues. V was pared by 5 bases and J by 1 base, with 14 bases between. DNA of the CDR3: TGCAGCGTTACAGGACGTCTAGTCCAAGAGACCCAGTACTTC. Translating gives CSVTGRLVQETQYF.

This clonotype has just a few counts. This chain links TRBV29-1 with TRBJ1-2, with a weak D call TRBD1 (5 bases). CDR1 is SQVTM, CDR2 ANQGSEA, per germline. V was trimmed by 7 bases and J by 7 bases, leaving 13 bases between them. The CDR3 is 11 residues long. The chain's CDR3 is CSAPGDGGYTF. CDR3 sequence (DNA): TGCAGCGCACCGGGGGATGGTGGCTACACCTTC.

Only a few counts were recorded for this clonotype. A much larger clone differs by one base, so this may be a read error. This chain links TRBV4-2 with TRBJ1-1; D may be TRBD1 (6 bases). This CDR3 is 14 amino acids long. Germline V CDR1 and CDR2: LGHNA, YNFKEQ. The CDR3 here is CASNQVGGRTEAFF. The CDR3 DNA is TGTGCCAGCAACCAAGTTGGGGGGCGGACTGAAGCTTTCTTT.

This sequence joins TRBV18 and TRBJ2-7; D might be TRBD2 (6 bases). Germline CDR1 reads KGHSH; CDR2 reads LQKENI. The V gene lost 4 bases and the J gene lost 0 bases, with 7 bases spanning the gap. The CDR3 sequence is 13 residues long. The CDR3 region has the DNA TGTGCCAGCTCACACGGGAGCTCCTACGAGCAGTACTTC. Translating it yields CASSHGSSYEQYF.

The rearrangement joins TRBV6-6 to TRBJ2-7, with D perhaps matching TRBD1 (5 bases). The germline V gene encodes CDR1 MNHNY and CDR2 SVGAGI (reference sequence). Trimming stripped 4 bases from V and 0 bases from J, with 16 bases between. The CDR3 totals 16 residues. Here the CDR3 reads CASSSPQETLSYEQYF. The CDR3, as DNA: TGTGCCAGCAGTTCCCCACAGGAAACCCTCTCCTACGAGCAGTACTTC.

A remark on this clonotype: A much bigger clone sits one base away, suggesting this may be a read error. This chain links TRBV4-2 with TRBJ2-1, with D unclear. In germline, CDR1 is LGHNA, CDR2 YNFKEQ. There are 15 residues in the CDR3. The CDR3: CASSQDLDGYSEQFF. For the CDR3, the DNA is TGTGCCAGCAGCCAAGATCTGGACGGATACAGTGAGCAGTTCTTC.

The CDR3 sequence: CASIRRFANEQYF. The CDR3 nucleotides are TGTGCCAGCATCCGACGGTTCGCTAACGAGCAGTACTTC. The genes are TRBV28 and TRBJ2-7, with D unresolved. With 7 bases removed from V and 5 bases from J, the gap between germline ends came to 15 bases. The germline gives CDR1 MDHEN, CDR2 SYDVKM. CDR3 length equals 13 residues.

In regard to this clonotype: One junction end disagrees with the germline gene, perhaps due to a read error. The J gene is TRBJ2-5, the V gene TRBV5-1; tentative D call: TRBD2 (7 bases). Germline CDR1 SGHRS, CDR2 YFSETQ. The CDR3 is 14 amino acids. CDR3 region: CASSFRGGPGTQYF. Written as DNA, the CDR3 is TGCGCCAGTAGCTTCCGCGGGGGCCCGGGGACCCAGTACTTC.

As to this clonotype: A read error is possible here, since a much larger clone lies one base away. V and J are TRBV28 and TRBJ2-7; D gene uncertain. Germline loops: CDR1 MDHEN, CDR2 SYDVKM. Trimming removed 6 bases from V and 3 bases from J, with 12 bases in between. This CDR3 is built from 13 residues. Here the CDR3 DNA reads TGTGCCAGCAGACGGCCCCGTATCTACGAGCAGTACTTC. Translation: CASRRPRIYEQYF.

The V gene is TRBV14, the J gene TRBJ2-7, with TRBD1 as a possible D gene (6 bases). The CDR3 contains 16 residues. Germline V lookup: CDR1 SGHDN, CDR2 FVKESK. Trimming took 4 bases from V and 2 from J, leaving 18 bases between them. Written as DNA, the CDR3 is TGTGCCAGCAGCCCAGACAGGTTCGGTCGGCCCTACGAGCAGTACTTC. It translates to CASSPDRFGRPYEQYF.

The chain joins TRBV2 to TRBJ1-5; D uncertain. The V gene's germline CDR1 is SNHLY and CDR2 FYNNEI. The V end lost 1 base, the J end lost 2 bases, and 12 bases lay between the germline ends. This CDR3 spans 16 amino acids. The CDR3 sequence is CASSEGRGRRNQPQHF. CDR3 bases: TGTGCCAGCAGTGAAGGACGGGGAAGGCGCAATCAGCCCCAGCATTTT.

This clonotype was observed a handful of times. The rearrangement links TRBV7-2 to TRBJ2-1; tentatively, D is TRBD1 or TRBD2 (5 bases each). This CDR3 has 14 residues. The germline V and J ends were trimmed by 1 base and 4 bases, with 8 bases remaining between them. Per the germline V gene, CDR1 is SGHTA and CDR2 is FQGNSA. In nucleotides, the CDR3 is TGTGCCAGCAGCTTAGTCAGGGAGTACAATGAGCAGTTCTTC. This codes for CASSLVREYNEQFF.

This chain joins TRBV20-1 and TRBJ2-5; TRBD2 might be the D (6 bases). The CDR3 is 16 amino acids. V dropped 0 bases and J dropped 9 bases, with 23 bases sitting between them. Germline V gives CDR1 DFQATT, CDR2 SNEGSKA (reference sequence). The CDR3 spells CSARDRGSSTGEAQYF. As DNA, the CDR3 is TGCAGTGCTAGAGATCGGGGGAGCTCAACGGGGGAGGCCCAGTACTTC.

This clonotype appeared once. The chain has TRBV4-2 and TRBJ2-4, with no clear D. This CDR3 is 14 amino acids long. Per the germline V gene, CDR1 is LGHNA and CDR2 is YNFKEQ. V lost 0 bases and J 8 bases, leaving 11 bases between the germline ends. DNA of the CDR3: TGTGCCAGCAGCCAAGATAGTTTGGGTGACATTCAGTACTTC. Protein product: CASSQDSLGDIQYF.

The V gene is TRBV6-5, the J gene TRBJ2-1; the D gene is possibly TRBD2 (6 bases). Deletions cut 4 bases from V and 14 bases from J, with 12 bases between. The CDR3 contains 11 residues. Germline lookup yields CDR1 MNHEY and CDR2 SVGAGI. The CDR3 DNA reads as TGTGCCAGCAGTTCCCGACGCGGGAAGTTCTTC. This sequence encodes CASSSRRGKFF.